Each of the 11 T cell receptor beta chains below was sequenced from the same sample in a study of T cell responses to AZD1222 COVID-19 vaccine. TCRdb's copy holds only in-frame clones and misses some; the assay was immunoSEQ multiplex PCR. This table has 90,000 to 120,000 clones, approximately 90% appearing once. This specimen was peripheral blood, taken 28 days after the second AZD1222 dose. All receptors derive from an adult who received the AZD1222 COVID-19 vaccine.

This chain links TRBV19 with TRBJ1-1; the D is unclear. Trimming cost V 0 bases and J 2 bases, with 10 bases left between them. The germline CDR1 and CDR2 sequences are LNHDA and SQIVND (reference sequence). This CDR3 comprises 15 residues. CDR3 in DNA: TGTGCCAGTAGTATAGATCAGATACCAAACACTGAAGCTTTCTTT. Translation gives CASSIDQIPNTEAFF.

J is TRBJ2-1 and V is TRBV30; D is perhaps TRBD1 (6 bases). CDR3 length equals 14 residues. The V end lost 5 bases, the J end lost 7 bases, and 18 bases lay between the germline ends. Germline V gene lookup returns CDR1 GTSNPN and CDR2 SVGIG (reference sequence). The CDR3 loop reads CAWGAIRGLNEQFF. CDR3 sequence (DNA): TGTGCCTGGGGAGCTATTAGGGGGTTGAATGAGCAGTTCTTC.

This rearrangement joins TRBV5-6 to TRBJ1-3, with D possibly being TRBD1 (6 bases). Trimming stripped 7 bases from V and 2 bases from J, with 10 bases between. The germline V gene encodes CDR1 SGHDT and CDR2 YYEEEE. This CDR3 spans 13 amino acids. The CDR3 region is CASSNRAGNTIYF. The CDR3 DNA reads TGTGCCAGCTCCAACAGGGCTGGAAACACCATATATTTT.

The chain is built from TRBV11-2 and TRBJ1-2; tentative D call: TRBD1 (5 bases). V lost 5 bases, J lost 1 base, and 8 bases lay in between. The V gene's germline CDR1 is SGHAT and CDR2 FQNNGV. The CDR3 is 13 residues long. The DNA of the CDR3 is TGTGCCAGCAGCATGGGGCTTAACTATGGCTACACCTTC. Translating it yields CASSMGLNYGYTF.

V and J are TRBV2 and TRBJ1-6; no clear D. The germline CDR1 and CDR2 sequences are SNHLY and FYNNEI. Trimming left V 6 bases short and J 0 bases short, with 12 bases between. CDR3 length: 16 residues. The CDR3 DNA reads as TGTGCCAGCAGCCGAGCTTCTAGCTCCTATAATTCACCCCTCCACTTT. Protein sequence: CASSRASSSYNSPLHF.

This clone was detected only once. The V and J genes are TRBV18 and TRBJ2-7, with 8 bases aligning to TRBD2. CDR1 KGHSH and CDR2 LQKENI come from the germline V gene. The V and J ends lost 5 bases and 1 base, in that order; junction bases with no gene match: 10. The CDR3 has 16 amino acids. CDR3 region: CASSGVAGTISYEQYF. The CDR3 bases are TGTGCCAGCTCAGGGGTAGCGGGGACGATTTCCTACGAGCAGTACTTC.

The chain has TRBV11-3 and TRBJ2-1; 7 bases match TRBD2. The length of the CDR3 is 16 residues. Germline CDR1 SGHNT, CDR2 YENEEA. J lost 4 bases, V lost 4 bases, and 10 bases had no gene match. In DNA, the CDR3 is TGTGCCAGCAGCTCTCGCGGGAGCATTCCTTACAATGAGCAGTTCTTC. It translates to CASSSRGSIPYNEQFF.

This clone was seen a single time. The gene calls are TRBV27 and TRBJ2-7; D not resolved. Germline loops: CDR1 MNHEY, CDR2 SMNVEV (reference sequence). Trimming left V 6 bases short and J 1 base short, with 13 bases between. This CDR3 is built from 14 residues. The CDR3 nucleotides are TGTGCCAGCAGCTCCACGAGTCAGTCCTACGAGCAGTACTTC. It is translated as CASSSTSQSYEQYF.

The chain carries TRBV5-3 and TRBJ2-7; the match to TRBD1 covers 7 bases. TRBV5-3 is designated an ORF whose function remains uncertain. Trimming at V came to 6 bases and at J to 4 bases, leaving 7 bases not matched to a gene. The length of the CDR3 is 13 residues. The chain's CDR3 is CARKGAGDYEQYF. CDR3 DNA sequence: TGTGCCAGAAAGGGGGCAGGAGATTACGAGCAGTACTTC.

The chain is built from TRBV28 and TRBJ2-6; either TRBD1 or TRBD2 may fit D (5 bases each). From germline, CDR1 is MDHEN and CDR2 SYDVKM. Trimming shortened V by 5 bases and J by 8 bases, and 13 bases separated the two germline ends. This CDR3 is built from 14 residues. Here the CDR3 DNA reads TGTGCCAGCAGTAGGGACCGCACACCCAACGTCCTGACTTTC. The encoded protein is CASSRDRTPNVLTF.

This chain uses TRBV5-4 with TRBJ1-2; 11 bases agree with TRBD1. J lost 0 bases, V lost 0 bases, and 7 bases had no gene match. Germline assignment: CDR1 SGHNT and CDR2 YYREEE (reference sequence). The CDR3 has 18 residues. CDR3 in amino acids: CASSLDRDRGNANYGYTF. The DNA of the CDR3 is TGTGCCAGCAGCTTGGACCGGGACAGGGGGAATGCTAACTATGGCTACACCTTC.